This TCR beta chain was identified during a study of T cells in Graves' hyperthyroidism and ophthalmopathy. The V and J ends lost 8 bases and 2 bases, in that order; junction bases with no gene match: 5. The CDR3 runs 14 residues. Germline loops: CDR1 ENHRY, CDR2 SYGVKD. The investigators amplified TCR beta CDR3 regions from RNA transcripts. The HTBI primer set was used in a first-round RT-PCR of the TCR CDR3. Via MiXCR, TCRdb re-called the multiplex PCR reads, giving one row per CDR3 protein. This sample yields 560,000 or so distinct CDR3 sequences, of which around 42% are seen a single time; 8.2% belongs to the top ten. Stable hyperthyroidism: no ophthalmopathy progression over 18 months of follow-up. This clonotype was picked up many times. Its antigen is as yet unknown. Study-wide results and caveats: Ophthalmopathy prediction by the model preceded onset by a median roughly 6 months. The blood repertoire included most of the expanded thyroid clonotypes above 0.001.

The chain carries TRBV10-3 and TRBJ2-5, with TRBD2 matching 10 bases. The sample consisted of peripheral blood or thyroid tissue (not recorded which). This receptor was identified in a woman in her late teens or twenties with Graves' hyperthyroidism. The CDR3 DNA reads as TGTGCCATCGCGCCTAGCGGGAGACAAGAGACCCAGTACTTC. This sequence encodes CAIAPSGRQETQYF.